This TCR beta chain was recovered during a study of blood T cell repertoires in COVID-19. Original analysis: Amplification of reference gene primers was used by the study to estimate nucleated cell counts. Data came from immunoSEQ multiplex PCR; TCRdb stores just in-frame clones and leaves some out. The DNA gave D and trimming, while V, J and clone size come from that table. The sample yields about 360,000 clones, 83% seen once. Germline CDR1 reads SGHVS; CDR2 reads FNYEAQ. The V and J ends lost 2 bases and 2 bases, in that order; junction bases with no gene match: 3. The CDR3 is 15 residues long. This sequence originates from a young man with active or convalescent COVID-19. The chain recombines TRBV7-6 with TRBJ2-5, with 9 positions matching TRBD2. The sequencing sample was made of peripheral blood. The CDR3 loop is CASSLLAGYQETQYF. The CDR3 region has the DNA TGTGCCAGCAGCTTACTAGCGGGGTATCAAGAGACCCAGTACTTC.